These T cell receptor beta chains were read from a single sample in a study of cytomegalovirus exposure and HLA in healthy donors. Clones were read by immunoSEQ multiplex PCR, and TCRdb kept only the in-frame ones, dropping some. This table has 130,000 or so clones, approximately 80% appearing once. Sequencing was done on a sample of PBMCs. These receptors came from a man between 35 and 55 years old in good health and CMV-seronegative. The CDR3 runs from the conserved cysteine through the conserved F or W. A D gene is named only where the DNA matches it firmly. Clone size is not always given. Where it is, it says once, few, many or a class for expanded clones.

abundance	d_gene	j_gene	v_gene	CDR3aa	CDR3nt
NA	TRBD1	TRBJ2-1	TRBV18	CASSPPTGTGIYNEQFF	TGTGCCAGCTCTCCCCCAACGGGGACAGGGATCTACAATGAGCAGTTCTTC
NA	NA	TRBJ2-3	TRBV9	CASSVAGHYTDTQYF	TGTGCCAGCAGCGTAGCGGGACATTACACAGATACGCAGTATTTT
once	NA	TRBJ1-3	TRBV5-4	CASSQDSKGNTIYF	TGTGCCAGCAGCCAGGACAGTAAAGGAAACACCATATATTTT
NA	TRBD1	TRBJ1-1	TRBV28	CASGYRGHYTEAFF	TGTGCCAGCGGGTACAGGGGGCATTACACTGAAGCTTTCTTT
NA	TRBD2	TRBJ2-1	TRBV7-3	CASSFLAGAVNEQFF	TGTGCCAGCAGCTTCCTAGCGGGGGCAGTCAATGAGCAGTTCTTC
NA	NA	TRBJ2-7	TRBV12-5	CASGFTDTGSYEQYF	TGTGCTAGTGGTTTTACGGACACGGGCTCCTACGAGCAGTACTTC
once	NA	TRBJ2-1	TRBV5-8	CASSPGGGLNYNEQFF	TGTGCCAGCAGCCCGGGAGGGGGCCTAAACTACAATGAGCAGTTCTTC
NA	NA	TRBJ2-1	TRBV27	CASSLEGLEQFF	TGTGCCAGCAGTTTGGAGGGCCTCGAGCAGTTCTTC
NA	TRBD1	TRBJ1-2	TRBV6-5	CASSFIRDRDYGYTF	TGTGCCAGCAGCTTTATCCGGGACAGGGACTATGGCTACACCTTC
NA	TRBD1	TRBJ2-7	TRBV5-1	CASSSDRGQGYEQYF	TGCGCCAGCAGCTCGGACAGGGGGCAGGGGTACGAGCAGTACTTC
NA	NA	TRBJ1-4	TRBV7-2	CASSLGQITNEKLFF	TGTGCCAGCAGCTTAGGACAGATTACTAATGAAAAACTGTTTTTT
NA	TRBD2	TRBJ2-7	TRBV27	CASRRSGTGSYEQYF	TGTGCCAGCAGGAGGAGCGGGACCGGCTCCTACGAGCAGTACTTC
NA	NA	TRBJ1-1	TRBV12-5	CASVLGAVNTEAFF	TGTGCTAGTGTCCTTGGGGCAGTGAACACTGAAGCTTTCTTT
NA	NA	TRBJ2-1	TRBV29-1	CSDQTVSSYNEQFF	TGCAGCGATCAAACCGTGAGCTCCTACAATGAGCAGTTCTTC
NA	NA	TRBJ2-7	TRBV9	CASSDPSTGYSYEQYF	TGTGCCAGCAGCGACCCTTCAACAGGGTACTCCTACGAGCAGTACTTC
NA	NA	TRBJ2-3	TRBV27	CASGHGPPQYF	TGTGCCTCAGGCCACGGCCCCCCGCAGTATTTT
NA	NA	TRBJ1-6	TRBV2	CASSVFELRSSPLHF	TGTGCCAGCAGTGTTTTCGAGCTACGGAGTTCACCCCTCCACTTT
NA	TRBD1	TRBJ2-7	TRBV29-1	CSVLDRGSYEQYF	TGCAGCGTTCTGGACAGGGGTTCCTACGAGCAGTACTTC
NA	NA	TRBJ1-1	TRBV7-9	CASSFLFGGSTEAFF	TGTGCCAGCAGCTTTTTGTTCGGGGGATCTACTGAAGCTTTCTTT
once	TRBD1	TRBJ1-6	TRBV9	CASSGGLVTGMGPLHF	TGTGCCAGCAGCGGGGGGCTTGTGACAGGGATGGGACCCCTCCACTTT
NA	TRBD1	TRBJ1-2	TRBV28	CASKFSGGNYGYTF	TGTGCCAGCAAGTTTTCAGGGGGAAACTATGGCTACACCTTC
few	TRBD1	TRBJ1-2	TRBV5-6	CASSPASGQGAFGYTF	TGTGCCAGCAGCCCTGCGAGCGGACAGGGGGCTTTTGGCTACACCTTC
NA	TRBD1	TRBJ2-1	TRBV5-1	CASISWVGENRDRGYYNEQFF	TGCGCCAGCATTTCCTGGGTTGGTGAGAACCGGGACAGGGGGTACTACAATGAGCAGTTCTTC
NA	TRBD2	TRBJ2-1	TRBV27	CASSLTSGDNEQFF	TGTGCCAGCAGTTTAACTAGCGGGGACAATGAGCAGTTCTTC
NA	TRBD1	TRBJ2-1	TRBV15	CATSREQGAGNEQFF	TGTGCCACCAGCAGAGAGCAGGGGGCAGGGAATGAGCAGTTCTTC
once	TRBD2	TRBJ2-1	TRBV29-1	CSVEDQSGTSGAYNEQFF	TGCAGCGTTGAAGATCAGAGCGGGACTAGCGGGGCCTACAATGAGCAGTTCTTC
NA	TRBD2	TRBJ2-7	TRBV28	CASSFPQTSGVSYSYEQYF	TGTGCCAGCAGTTTCCCTCAGACTAGCGGGGTAAGCTATTCCTACGAGCAGTACTTC
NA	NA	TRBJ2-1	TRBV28	CASSLEPSYNEQFF	TGTGCCAGCAGTTTAGAGCCCTCCTACAATGAGCAGTTCTTC
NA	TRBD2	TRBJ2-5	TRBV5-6	CASSFRLAGEETQYF	TGTGCCAGCAGCTTTCGACTAGCGGGTGAAGAGACCCAGTACTTC
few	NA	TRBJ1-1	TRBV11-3	CASSLVQNTEAFF	TGTGCCAGCAGCTTAGTCCAGAACACTGAAGCTTTCTTT
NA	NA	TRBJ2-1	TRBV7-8	CASSLEPFSSNEQFF	TGTGCCAGCAGCTTAGAGCCTTTTAGCAGCAATGAGCAGTTCTTC
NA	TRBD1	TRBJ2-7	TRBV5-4	CASSLVGQGAYEQYF	TGTGCCAGCAGCTTGGTCGGACAGGGGGCTTACGAGCAGTACTTC
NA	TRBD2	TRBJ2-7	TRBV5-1	CASSLGLAGTYEQYF	TGCGCCAGCAGCTTGGGACTAGCGGGGACCTACGAGCAGTACTTC
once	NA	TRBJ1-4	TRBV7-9	CASSSPRGVGEKLFF	TGTGCCAGCAGCTCACCTCGGGGGGTCGGGGAAAAACTGTTTTTT
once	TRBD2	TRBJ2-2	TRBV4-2	CASSQELAGDNTGELFF	TGTGCCAGCAGCCAAGAACTAGCGGGGGACAACACCGGGGAGCTGTTTTTT
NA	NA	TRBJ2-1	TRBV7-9	CASSLLINEQFF	TGTGCCAGCAGCCTCCTTATCAATGAGCAGTTCTTC
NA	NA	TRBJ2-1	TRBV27	CASSLMASNNEQFF	TGTGCCAGCAGTTTGATGGCCAGTAACAATGAGCAGTTCTTC
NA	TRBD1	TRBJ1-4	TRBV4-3	CASSQAPGTDREKLFF	TGCGCCAGCAGCCAAGCCCCCGGGACAGATCGGGAAAAACTGTTTTTT
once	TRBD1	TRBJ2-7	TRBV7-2	CASSMTGDEQYF	TGTGCCAGCAGTATGACAGGGGACGAGCAGTACTTC
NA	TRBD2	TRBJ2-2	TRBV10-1	CASSAPGAGGGRKYTGELFF	TGCGCCAGCAGCGCCCCCGGGGCAGGCGGGGGACGAAAATACACCGGGGAGCTGTTTTTT